Shown below are 11 T cell receptor beta chains from a single sample sequenced in a study of shared clonotypes between healthy human individuals. CD45RO-negative, CCR7-selected cells formed the naive CD8 fraction, which excluded terminally differentiated effector memory CD45RA+ cells. Data came from immunoSEQ multiplex PCR; TCRdb stores just in-frame clones and leaves some out. The sample records about 1.9 million clones, about 94% being singletons. The sample comprised naive CD8+ T cells from PBMCs. The receptors originated from a man younger than 35 in good health. Some clones in this sample may be carry-over from other donors' samples.

Points on this clone: The sample holds other DNA sequences that translate to the same CDR3. Here the CDR3 reads CASSMGRGSYEQYF. In DNA, the CDR3 is TGTGCCAGTAGTATGGGGCGAGGCTCCTACGAGCAGTACTTC. The chain combines TRBV19 with TRBJ2-7; D possibly corresponds to TRBD1 (5 bases). CDR1 is LNHDA, CDR2 SQIVND, per germline (reference sequence). The CDR3 has 14 amino acids. Trimming cost V 3 bases and J 0 bases, with 9 bases left between them.

The chain carries TRBV7-2 and TRBJ2-1, with D maybe TRBD1 (6 bases). V was trimmed by 8 bases and J by 9 bases, leaving 11 bases between them. This CDR3 has 11 amino acids. The germline V gene has CDR1 SGHTA and CDR2 FQGNSA. CDR3 loop: CASLRGGEQFF. The CDR3 nucleotides are TGTGCCAGCCTCAGGGGTGGTGAGCAGTTCTTC. Complete variable domain (other parts from reference TRBV7-2 and TRBJ2-1): GAGVSQSPSNKVTEKGKDVELRCDPISGHTALYWYRQSLGQGLEFLIYFQGNSAPDKSGLPSDRFSAERTGGSVSTLTIQRTQQEDSAVYLCASLRGGEQFFGPGTRLTVL.

The chain uses TRBV27 and TRBJ1-1; TRBD1 agrees at 7 bases. The V and J ends lost 9 bases and 3 bases, in that order; junction bases with no gene match: 10. Germline V lookup: CDR1 MNHEY, CDR2 SMNVEV (reference sequence). The length of the CDR3 is 14 residues. CDR3 sequence (DNA): TGTGCCAGTACGCACAGGGGTGAGGACACTGAAGCTTTCTTT. Amino acids: CASTHRGEDTEAFF.

The chain combines TRBV7-6 with TRBJ2-5; the D gene is possibly TRBD1 (5 bases). Trimming cost V 5 bases and J 7 bases, with 20 bases left between them. The length of the CDR3 is 15 residues. Germline V CDR1 and CDR2: SGHVS, FNYEAQ. In DNA, the CDR3 is TGTGCCAGCAGCCCCGGACAAAGGGGTGGTGGGACCCAGTACTTC. As protein: CASSPGQRGGGTQYF. Full variable domain (outside the CDR3, taken from reference TRBV7-6 and TRBJ2-5): GAGVSQSPRYKVTKRGQDVALRCDPISGHVSLYWYRQALGQGPEFLTYFNYEAQQDKSGLPNDRFSAERPEGSISTLTIQRTEQRDSAMYRCASSPGQRGGGTQYFGPGTRLLVL.

To note about this clone: The sample has other DNA sequences that encode this CDR3 too. The V and J genes are TRBV27 and TRBJ1-2; 10 nucleotides align to TRBD1. Per germline, CDR1 MNHEY and CDR2 SMNVEV (reference sequence). The CDR3 spans 14 residues. The V segment lost 6 bases and the J segment 4 bases; nucleotides outside the gene matches: 5. Here the CDR3 DNA reads TGTGCCAGCAGCCTGACAGGGGGCTTCTATGGCTACACCTTC. Amino acid sequence: CASSLTGGFYGYTF.

V gene TRBV27 combines with J gene TRBJ2-2; D gene uncertain. In germline, CDR1 is MNHEY, CDR2 SMNVEV (reference sequence). The CDR3 loop spans 15 amino acids. V shed 1 base and J shed 7 bases, with 13 bases lying between them. CDR3 DNA: TGTGCCAGCAGTTTATGGGCCGGTTCTTTCGGGGAGCTGTTTTTT. Its protein product is CASSLWAGSFGELFF.

CDR3 coding DNA: TGTGCCAGCAGCTCCACGTCAGGGGCGAACACCGGGGAGCTGTTTTTT. It encodes CASSSTSGANTGELFF. The chain uses TRBV9 and TRBJ2-2; tentatively, D is TRBD1 (6 bases). The V gene lost 4 bases and the J gene lost 0 bases, with 13 bases spanning the gap. Germline-derived CDR1 and CDR2 are SGDLS and YYNGEE. This CDR3 has 16 residues.

The genes are TRBV14 and TRBJ1-2; D gene uncertain. Germline CDR1 SGHDN, CDR2 FVKESK. The CDR3 sequence is 14 residues long. Trimming took off 0 bases at V and 5 bases at J, with 10 bases between the two ends. The CDR3 sequence is CASSQDTAYYGYTF. In DNA form, the CDR3 reads TGTGCCAGCAGCCAAGATACAGCCTATTATGGCTACACCTTC.

The chain is built from TRBV6-6 and TRBJ1-4; 7 nucleotides line up with TRBD1. Losses at the gene ends were 2 bases for V and 11 bases for J; bases not matched to a gene: 11. CDR1 MNHNY and CDR2 SVGAGI come from the germline V gene (reference sequence). The CDR3 length is 15 residues. The CDR3 DNA reads as TGTGCCAGCAGTTACCCGGACAGGATGGTGAACAAACTGTTTTTT. Its translation: CASSYPDRMVNKLFF.

In this sample, this clone turned up once. The V and J genes are TRBV4-2 and TRBJ2-7; D is perhaps TRBD1 (6 bases). The V end was cut by 4 bases, the J end by 6 bases, with 13 bases between. The length of the CDR3 is 13 residues. CDR1 and CDR2 (germline): LGHNA, YNFKEQ. CDR3 region: CASSPGHPVEQYF. DNA for the CDR3: TGTGCCAGCAGCCCGGGACACCCAGTCGAGCAGTACTTC.

This clone appeared a single time. The chain employs TRBV10-3 and TRBJ2-3, with 7 nucleotides matching TRBD2. The germline V gene has CDR1 ENHRY and CDR2 SYGVKD. J gave up 1 base and V 10 bases, and 11 bases lay outside the gene matches. This CDR3 spans 15 amino acids. The CDR3 DNA reads TGTGCCACGGCCGGGACTACAAGCGGCACAGATACGCAGTATTTT. It encodes CATAGTTSGTDTQYF.